Sequencing of this T cell receptor (beta chain) was carried out in a study of cytomegalovirus exposure and HLA in healthy donors. Study results and caveats: Some TCR beta chains (164 of them) were listed as cytomegalovirus-associated. In a later analysis, DRB1 alleles had the most associated TCRs; HLA-C alleles the fewest.

The PCR ran on 60 Vbeta and 13 Jbeta primers. The authors' processing: As a later analysis found, there were 70 million to 100 million unique TCR beta chains, of which approximately 10 million were shared. TCRdb's table, derived via immunoSEQ multiplex PCR, lists solely in-frame clones and lacks some. Clone size and V and J calls were adopted from that table, with D and trimming inferred from the DNA. The data show about 190,000 clones, about four fifths seen once. Concerning this clone: Its antigen is not identified.

As for the donors, each was a healthy bone marrow donor. The CDR3 covers 13 residues. The V end lost 3 bases, the J end lost 10 bases, and 15 bases lay between the germline ends. In germline, CDR1 is SGHAT, CDR2 FQNNGV. What was sequenced was PBMCs. This clonotype originated in a woman aged 50 to 60 in good health and CMV-seronegative. The chain uses TRBV11-2 and TRBJ2-5; D may be TRBD2 (6 bases). CDR3 residues: CASSFGGVDGQYF. The CDR3 DNA sequence: TGTGCCAGCAGCTTCGGCGGGGTAGACGGCCAGTACTTC.